This TCR beta chain was documented in a study of T cells in Graves' hyperthyroidism and ophthalmopathy. The table lists this clonotype with many counts. Its antigen is unidentified. Graves' hyperthyroidism showing no ophthalmopathy progression within 18 months was considered stable. Broader study findings: The blood repertoire included most of the expanded thyroid clonotypes above 0.001.

The germline V and J ends were trimmed by 2 bases and 5 bases, with 11 bases remaining between them. Germline CDR1 and CDR2: SGHTA and FQGTGA. CDR3 size: 14 residues. Amplified TCR beta CDR3 regions derived from RNA transcripts. TCR CDR3 regions were first amplified by RT-PCR with HTBI primers. Each CDR3 protein gets one entry after TCRdb re-called the multiplex PCR reads with MiXCR. The sample consists of fewer than 200,000 distinct CDR3 sequences, approximately 17% of them appearing once. The V and J genes are TRBV7-3 and TRBJ2-3; D may be TRBD2 (6 bases). The clonotype comes from a woman between 45 and 60 years old with Graves' hyperthyroidism. Material: blood. The CDR3, as DNA: TGTGCCAGCAGCTTATGGGGGGTGGTAGATACGCAGTATTTT. Translation gives CASSLWGVVDTQYF. Full variable domain (remainder filled in from reference TRBV7-3 and TRBJ2-3): GAGVSQTPSNKVTEKGKYVELRCDPISGHTALYWYRQSLGQGPEFLIYFQGTGAADDSGLPNDRFFAVRPEGSVSTLKIQRTERGDSAVYLCASSLWGVVDTQYFGPGTRLTVL.